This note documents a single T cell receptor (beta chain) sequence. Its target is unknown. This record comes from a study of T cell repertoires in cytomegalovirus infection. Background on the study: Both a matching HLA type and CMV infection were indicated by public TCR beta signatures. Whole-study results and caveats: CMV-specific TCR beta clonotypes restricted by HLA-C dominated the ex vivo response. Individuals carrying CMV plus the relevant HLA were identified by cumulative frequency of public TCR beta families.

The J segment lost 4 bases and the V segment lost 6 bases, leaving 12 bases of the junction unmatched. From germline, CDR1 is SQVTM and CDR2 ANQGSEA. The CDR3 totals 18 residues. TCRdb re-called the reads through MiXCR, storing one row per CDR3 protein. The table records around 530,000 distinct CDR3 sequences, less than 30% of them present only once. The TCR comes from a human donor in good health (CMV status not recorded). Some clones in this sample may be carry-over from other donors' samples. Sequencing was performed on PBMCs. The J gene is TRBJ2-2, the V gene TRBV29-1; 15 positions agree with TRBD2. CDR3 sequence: CSVLGLAGGPRGTGELFF. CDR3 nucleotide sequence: TGCAGCGTCCTTGGACTAGCGGGAGGGCCGCGAGGCACCGGGGAGCTGTTTTTT.